Sequencing of this TCR beta chain was carried out in a study of beta chain features in type 1 diabetes. Study observations and caveats: Among patients with Type 1 diabetes, TCRB CDR3s were moderately but significantly shorter in every one of the four CD4+ subsets.

The CDR3 length is 17 residues. CDR1 is MGHRA, CDR2 YSYEKL, per germline. V was shortened by 4 bases and J by 0 bases, with 17 bases between the two germline ends. Isolated RNA was reverse transcribed in full, so expressed TCRB transcripts were sequenced. Naive, central memory and regulatory T cell samples averaged around 3.9 million reads. Sequencing used immunoSEQ multiplex PCR; TCRdb keeps in-frame clones, though not all of them. Found here are approximately 250,000 clones, around 22% of them singletons; the top ten hold approximately 0.011%. For this clone: The antigen is unknown.

The chain joins TRBV4-1 to TRBJ2-3; TRBD1 is a possible D gene (5 bases). The sample consisted of naive CD4+ T cells from blood. The clonotype was recovered from a woman aged 25 to 39 with type 1 diabetes. CDR3 nucleotide sequence: TGCGCCAGCAGCCTACGGAGCGACAGCGTTAGCACAGATACGCAGTATTTT. It specifies CASSLRSDSVSTDTQYF.